This TCR beta chain was obtained from a study of cytomegalovirus exposure and HLA in healthy donors. As for the study in general: The 120 validation repertoires, a later analysis reported, used the same platform as the 700 or so repertoires from the first cohort. Findings and limits, study-wide: In vitro assays verified that a few CMV-associated chains recognized CMV antigens specifically. A later analysis found first-cohort TCR clusters tended to co-occur in the 120 or so validation repertoires.

The donors were members of the 120-subject validation cohort (separate from the roughly 680-subject first cohort). The assay was immunoSEQ multiplex PCR, and TCRdb's table has in-frame clones only and misses some. Among some 43,000 clones listed, more than 85% were seen once. Concerning this clone itself: As yet, its antigen is unknown.

The V and J ends lost 6 bases and 6 bases respectively, with 7 bases between them. The CDR3 extends over 11 amino acids. Germline loops: CDR1 SNHLY, CDR2 FYNNEI. Sequencing was performed on PBMCs. This clonotype was obtained from a man between 18 and 29 years old in good health and CMV-seronegative. The chain joins TRBV2 to TRBJ2-3; D remains ambiguous. For the CDR3, the DNA is TGTGCCAGCAGCCCCCAGGATACGCAGTATTTT. Encoded protein: CASSPQDTQYF.